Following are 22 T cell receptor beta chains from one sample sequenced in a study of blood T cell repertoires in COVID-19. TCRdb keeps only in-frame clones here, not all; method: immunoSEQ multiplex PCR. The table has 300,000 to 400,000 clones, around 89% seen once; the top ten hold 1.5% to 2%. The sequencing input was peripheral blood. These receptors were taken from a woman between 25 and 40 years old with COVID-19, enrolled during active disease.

The CDR3 reads CASSEVDWDSGLYNEQFF. CDR3 in DNA: TGTGCCAGCAGTGAGGTGGACTGGGACAGCGGGCTATACAATGAGCAGTTCTTC. The chain employs TRBV2 and TRBJ2-1; D is possibly TRBD1 (7 bases). V gave up 3 bases and J gave up 4 bases, with 22 bases separating them. The CDR3 is made up of 18 amino acids. Germline loops: CDR1 SNHLY, CDR2 FYNNEI.

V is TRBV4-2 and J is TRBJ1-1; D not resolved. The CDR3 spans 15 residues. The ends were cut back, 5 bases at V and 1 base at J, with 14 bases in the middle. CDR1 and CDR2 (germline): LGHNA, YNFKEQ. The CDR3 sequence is CASSFGDNENTEAFF. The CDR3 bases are TGTGCCAGCAGCTTCGGGGATAACGAGAACACTGAAGCTTTCTTT.

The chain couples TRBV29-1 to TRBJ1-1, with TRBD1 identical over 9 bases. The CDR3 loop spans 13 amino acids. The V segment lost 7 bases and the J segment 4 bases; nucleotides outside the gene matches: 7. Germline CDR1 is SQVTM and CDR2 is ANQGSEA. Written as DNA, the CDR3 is TGCAGCGCCAAGACAGGGGGAATCACTGAAGCTTTCTTT. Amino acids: CSAKTGGITEAFF.

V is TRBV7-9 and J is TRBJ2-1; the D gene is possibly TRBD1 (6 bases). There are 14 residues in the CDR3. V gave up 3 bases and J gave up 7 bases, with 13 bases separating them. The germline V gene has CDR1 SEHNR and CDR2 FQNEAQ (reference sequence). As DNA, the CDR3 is TGTGCCAGCAGCTTGGGGGCTGGATGGAATGAGCAGTTCTTC. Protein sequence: CASSLGAGWNEQFF.

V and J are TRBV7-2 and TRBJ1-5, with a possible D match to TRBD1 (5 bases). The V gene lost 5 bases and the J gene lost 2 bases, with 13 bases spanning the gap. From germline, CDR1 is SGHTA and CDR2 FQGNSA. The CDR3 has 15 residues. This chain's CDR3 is CASSTQGSGNQPQHF. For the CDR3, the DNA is TGTGCCAGCAGCACCCAGGGCTCGGGCAATCAGCCCCAGCATTTT.

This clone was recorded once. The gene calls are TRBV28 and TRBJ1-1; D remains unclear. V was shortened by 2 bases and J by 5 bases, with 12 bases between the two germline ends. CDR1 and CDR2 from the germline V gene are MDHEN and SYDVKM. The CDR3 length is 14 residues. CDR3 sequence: CASSLVGVGTEAFF. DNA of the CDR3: TGTGCCAGCAGTTTAGTCGGGGTAGGGACTGAAGCTTTCTTT.

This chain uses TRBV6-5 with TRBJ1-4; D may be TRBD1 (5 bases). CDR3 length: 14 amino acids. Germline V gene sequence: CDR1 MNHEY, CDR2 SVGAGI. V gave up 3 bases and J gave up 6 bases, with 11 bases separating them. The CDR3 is CASSYKPRDEKLFF. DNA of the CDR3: TGTGCCAGCAGTTATAAGCCCAGGGATGAAAAACTGTTTTTT.

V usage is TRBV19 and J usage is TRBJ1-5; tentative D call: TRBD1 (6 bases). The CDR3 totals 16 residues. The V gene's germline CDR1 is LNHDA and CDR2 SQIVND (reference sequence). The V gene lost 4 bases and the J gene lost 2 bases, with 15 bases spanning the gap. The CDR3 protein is CASSNGGRAGNQPQHF. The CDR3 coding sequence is TGTGCCAGTAGTAATGGGGGCAGGGCGGGCAATCAGCCCCAGCATTTT.

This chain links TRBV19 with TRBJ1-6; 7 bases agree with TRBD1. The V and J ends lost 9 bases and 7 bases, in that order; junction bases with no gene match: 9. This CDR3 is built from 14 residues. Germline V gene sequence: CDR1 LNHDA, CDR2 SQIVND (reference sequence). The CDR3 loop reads CASSFRGKNSPLHF. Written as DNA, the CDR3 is TGTGCCAGCTCCTTCAGGGGGAAGAATTCACCCCTCCACTTT.

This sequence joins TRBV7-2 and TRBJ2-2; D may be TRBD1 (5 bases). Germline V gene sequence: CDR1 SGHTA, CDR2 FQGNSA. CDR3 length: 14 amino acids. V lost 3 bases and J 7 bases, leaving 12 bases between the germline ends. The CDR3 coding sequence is TGTGCCAGCAGCTTGGGGCCCCCCAGCGGGGAGCTGTTTTTT. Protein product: CASSLGPPSGELFF.

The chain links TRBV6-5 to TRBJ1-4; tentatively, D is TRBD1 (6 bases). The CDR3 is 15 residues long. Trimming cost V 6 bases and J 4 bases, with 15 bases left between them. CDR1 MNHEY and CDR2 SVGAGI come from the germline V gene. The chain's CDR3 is CASRSTGRYNEKLFF. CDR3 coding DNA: TGTGCCAGCAGGAGCACAGGGCGCTATAATGAAAAACTGTTTTTT.

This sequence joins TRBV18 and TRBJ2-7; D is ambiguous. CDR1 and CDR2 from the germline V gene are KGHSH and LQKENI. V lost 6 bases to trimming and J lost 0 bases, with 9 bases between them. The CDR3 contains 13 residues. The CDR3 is CASSPPSSYEQYF. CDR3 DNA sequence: TGTGCCAGCTCGCCGCCTAGCTCCTACGAGCAGTACTTC.

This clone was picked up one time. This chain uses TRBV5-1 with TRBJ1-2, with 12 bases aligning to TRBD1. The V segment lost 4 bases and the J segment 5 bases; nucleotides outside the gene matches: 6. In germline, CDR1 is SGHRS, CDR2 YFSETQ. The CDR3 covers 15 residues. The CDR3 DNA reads TGCGCCAGCAGCCAGGGACAGGGGGCAATTTATGGCTACACCTTC. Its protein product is CASSQGQGAIYGYTF.

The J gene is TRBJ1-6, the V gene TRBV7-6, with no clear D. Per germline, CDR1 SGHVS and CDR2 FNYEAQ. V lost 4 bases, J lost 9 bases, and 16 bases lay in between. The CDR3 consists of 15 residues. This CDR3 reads CASSSRAGMGSPLHF. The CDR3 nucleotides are TGTGCCAGCAGCTCCCGAGCAGGAATGGGTTCACCCCTCCACTTT.

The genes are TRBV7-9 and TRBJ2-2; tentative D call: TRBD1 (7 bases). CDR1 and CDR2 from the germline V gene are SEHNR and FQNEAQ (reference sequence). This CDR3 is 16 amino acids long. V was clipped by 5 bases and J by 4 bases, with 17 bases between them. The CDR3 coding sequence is TGTGCCAGCAGCCCCGGAGGGGGCACTGGCACCGGGGAGCTGTTTTTT. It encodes CASSPGGGTGTGELFF. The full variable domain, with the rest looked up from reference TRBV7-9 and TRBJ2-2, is DTGVSQNPRHKITKRGQNVTFRCDPISEHNRLYWYRQTLGQGPEFLTYFQNEAQLEKSRLLSDRFSAERPKGSFSTLEIQRTEQGDSAMYLCASSPGGGTGTGELFFGEGSRLTVL.

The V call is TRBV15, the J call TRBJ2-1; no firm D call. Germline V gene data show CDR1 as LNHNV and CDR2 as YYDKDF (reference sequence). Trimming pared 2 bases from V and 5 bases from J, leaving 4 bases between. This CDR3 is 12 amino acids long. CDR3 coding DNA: TGTGCCACCAGCAGAACTAACAATGAGCAGTTCTTC. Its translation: CATSRTNNEQFF.

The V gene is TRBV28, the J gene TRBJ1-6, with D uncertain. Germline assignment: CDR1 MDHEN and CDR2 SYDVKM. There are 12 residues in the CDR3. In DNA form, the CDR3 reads TGTGCGTCGCGGGATTGGAGTTCACCCCTCCACTTT. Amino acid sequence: CASRDWSSPLHF.

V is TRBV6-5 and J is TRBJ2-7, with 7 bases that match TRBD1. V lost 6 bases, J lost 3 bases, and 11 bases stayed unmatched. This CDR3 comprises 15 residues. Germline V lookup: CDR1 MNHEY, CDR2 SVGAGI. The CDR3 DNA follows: TGTGCCAGCAGCGCTGGTTTGGGACAGAACTACGAGCAGTACTTC. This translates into CASSAGLGQNYEQYF.

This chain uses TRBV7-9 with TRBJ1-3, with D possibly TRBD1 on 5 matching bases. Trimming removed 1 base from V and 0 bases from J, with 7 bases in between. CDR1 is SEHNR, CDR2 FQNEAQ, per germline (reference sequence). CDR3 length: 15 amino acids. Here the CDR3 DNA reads TGTGCCAGCAGCTTAGGGGGCAACTCTGGAAACACCATATATTTT. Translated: CASSLGGNSGNTIYF.

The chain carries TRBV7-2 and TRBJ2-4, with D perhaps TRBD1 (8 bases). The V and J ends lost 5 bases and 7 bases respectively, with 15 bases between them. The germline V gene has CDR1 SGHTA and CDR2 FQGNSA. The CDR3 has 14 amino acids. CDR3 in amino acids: CASSQQGGANIQYF. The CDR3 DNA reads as TGTGCCAGCAGCCAACAGGGGGGGGCGAACATTCAGTACTTC.

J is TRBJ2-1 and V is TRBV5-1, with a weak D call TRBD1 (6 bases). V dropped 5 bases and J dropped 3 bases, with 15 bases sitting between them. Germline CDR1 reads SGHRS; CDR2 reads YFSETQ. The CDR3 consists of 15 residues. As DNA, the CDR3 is TGCGCCAGCAGTTCCGGGACAATGTTCTACAATGAGCAGTTCTTC. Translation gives CASSSGTMFYNEQFF.

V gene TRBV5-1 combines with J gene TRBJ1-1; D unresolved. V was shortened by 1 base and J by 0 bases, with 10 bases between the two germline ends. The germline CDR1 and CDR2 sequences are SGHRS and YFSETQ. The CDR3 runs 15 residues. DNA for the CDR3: TGCGCCAGCAGCTTGACAGAAGGTATGAACACTGAAGCTTTCTTT. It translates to CASSLTEGMNTEAFF.